The 27 T cell receptor beta chains given below trace back to one sample, sequenced in a study of control samples from healthy donors and cancer patients (dated by TCRdb to 2020 to 2021). The receptor library was made with the immunoSEQ multiplex PCR assay. In TCRdb, the immuneACCESS table is reduced to in-frame sequences with V and J assigned. These tables do not hold every clone; where another copy was compared, an unresolved V gene accounts for under half, and the others remain unexplained. In all, the sample holds 150,000 or so clones, and just under 95% of those were seen once. The biggest ten clones account for around 5.8% of the sample. The source material was blood. These receptor sequences come from a young man in good health.

The chain joins TRBV9 to TRBJ1-2; D possibly corresponds to TRBD1 (6 bases). CDR1 and CDR2 (germline): SGDLS, YYNGEE. CDR3 length: 15 residues. The ends were cut back, 0 bases at V and 7 bases at J, with 16 bases in the middle. The CDR3 sequence is CASSVAQGSYGGYTF. The CDR3 DNA reads as TGTGCCAGCAGCGTAGCCCAGGGGAGTTACGGTGGCTACACCTTC.

This clone occurred once. The chain carries TRBV7-9 and TRBJ1-3; maybe TRBD1 (6 bases). CDR3 size: 14 residues. Germline V gene sequence: CDR1 SEHNR, CDR2 FQNEAQ (reference sequence). Trimming stripped 6 bases from V and 2 bases from J, with 11 bases between. The CDR3 reads CASSPTGTGNTIYF. The CDR3 region has the DNA TGTGCCAGCAGTCCTACAGGGACTGGAAACACCATATATTTT.

The chain links TRBV5-6 to TRBJ1-2, with D possibly being TRBD1 (5 bases). Trimming took 4 bases from V and 5 from J, leaving 18 bases between them. The CDR3 spans 15 residues. CDR1 SGHDT and CDR2 YYEEEE come from the germline V gene. The CDR3: CASSTRTQGVYGYTF. CDR3 sequence (DNA): TGTGCCAGCAGCACGAGGACGCAGGGAGTTTATGGCTACACCTTC.

The chain uses TRBV19 and TRBJ1-1; D perhaps matches TRBD1 (5 bases). Germline lookup yields CDR1 LNHDA and CDR2 SQIVND (reference sequence). The CDR3 is 13 amino acids. V lost 3 bases to trimming and J lost 4 bases, with 9 bases between them. This CDR3 reads CASSMVRGTEAFF. The CDR3 nucleotides are TGTGCCAGTAGTATGGTAAGGGGCACTGAAGCTTTCTTT.

This chain uses TRBV7-3 with TRBJ1-1, with 7 bases fitting TRBD1. Germline V gene sequence: CDR1 SGHTA, CDR2 FQGTGA. The CDR3 extends over 14 amino acids. Trimming took 4 bases from V and 4 from J; bases not matched to a gene: 6. CDR3 residues: CASSSGQEVTEAFF. The CDR3 DNA sequence: TGTGCCAGCAGCTCCGGACAGGAGGTCACTGAAGCTTTCTTT.

The gene calls are TRBV2 and TRBJ1-2, with 11 bases matching TRBD1. The germline V gene encodes CDR1 SNHLY and CDR2 FYNNEI. The length of the CDR3 is 15 residues. Trimming took 6 bases from V and 4 from J; bases not matched to a gene: 7. Here the CDR3 reads CASRDGQGAGYGYTF. CDR3 coding DNA: TGTGCCAGCAGGGACGGACAGGGGGCTGGCTATGGCTACACCTTC.

The rearrangement joins TRBV6-1 to TRBJ2-6; D is possibly TRBD2 (6 bases). Germline lookup yields CDR1 MNHNS and CDR2 SASEGT. The CDR3 is 16 residues long. V dropped 2 bases and J dropped 0 bases, with 8 bases sitting between them. The CDR3 loop is CASSEYGSSGANVLTF. The CDR3 DNA is TGTGCCAGCAGTGAATACGGGAGCTCTGGGGCCAACGTCCTGACTTTC.

The chain carries TRBV7-9 and TRBJ2-5, with D hard to call. This CDR3 has 10 amino acids. Germline values: CDR1 SEHNR, CDR2 FQNEAQ (reference sequence). Trimming left V 5 bases short and J 9 bases short, with 7 bases between. CDR3 sequence reads: CASSGEAQYF. As DNA, the CDR3 is TGTGCCAGCAGCGGCGAGGCCCAGTACTTC.

The rearrangement links TRBV19 to TRBJ1-4; possibly TRBD1 for D (5 bases). The CDR3 contains 12 residues. Germline values: CDR1 LNHDA, CDR2 SQIVND (reference sequence). V gave up 5 bases and J gave up 9 bases, with 10 bases separating them. CDR3 nucleotide sequence: TGTGCCAGTAGTCCCCAGGGCCAAAAACTGTTTTTT. Its protein product is CASSPQGQKLFF.

This clone has only a few counts. The chain employs TRBV19 and TRBJ1-1, with D possibly being TRBD1 (6 bases). The CDR3 covers 14 residues. The germline gives CDR1 LNHDA, CDR2 SQIVND (reference sequence). The ends were cut back, 3 bases at V and 1 base at J, with 9 bases in the middle. Here the CDR3 DNA reads TGTGCCAGTAGTATCGAACAGGGGAACACTGAAGCTTTCTTT. This codes for CASSIEQGNTEAFF.

V and J are TRBV25-1 and TRBJ1-1, with D unclear. The CDR3 is 11 residues long. CDR1 is MGHDK, CDR2 SYGVNS, per germline. V lost 7 bases and J lost 4, with 7 bases in between. The CDR3 DNA sequence: TGTGCCAGCACGCGAGGCACTGAAGCTTTCTTT. Its protein product is CASTRGTEAFF.

This sequence joins TRBV6-6 and TRBJ1-6; D is possibly TRBD1 (6 bases). V lost 0 bases, J lost 9 bases, and 12 bases lay in between. In germline, CDR1 is MNHNY, CDR2 SVGAGI (reference sequence). The CDR3 runs to 15 residues. In DNA form, the CDR3 reads TGTGCCAGCAGTTACTCGACAGGCGAGGGTTCACCCCTCCACTTT. It yields the protein CASSYSTGEGSPLHF.

The chain is built from TRBV29-1 and TRBJ1-3, with 8 bases fitting TRBD1. With V trimmed by 4 bases and J by 4 bases, 6 bases remained unmatched. Germline lookup yields CDR1 SQVTM and CDR2 ANQGSEA. The CDR3 has 14 residues. CDR3 DNA: TGCAGCGTTGTCCTGACAGGGGTCGGAAACACCATATATTTT. It translates to CSVVLTGVGNTIYF.

This clone was found once. The chain links TRBV7-2 to TRBJ2-6, with D unclear. This CDR3 comprises 15 residues. In germline, CDR1 is SGHTA, CDR2 FQGNSA. Trimming shortened V by 7 bases and J by 0 bases, and 10 bases separated the two germline ends. This chain's CDR3 is CASTLILSGANVLTF. Written as DNA, the CDR3 is TGTGCCAGCACCCTGATCCTCTCTGGGGCCAACGTCCTGACTTTC.

This chain links TRBV18 with TRBJ2-7; maybe TRBD2 (6 bases). Germline-derived CDR1 and CDR2 are KGHSH and LQKENI. V was shortened by 5 bases and J by 5 bases, with 7 bases between the two germline ends. The CDR3 spans 11 residues. The CDR3 region is CASSGTDEQYF. In nucleotides, the CDR3 is TGTGCCAGCTCAGGGACTGACGAGCAGTACTTC.

The chain is built from TRBV3-1 (or the pseudogene TRBV3-2) and TRBJ2-1; 11 nucleotides align to TRBD2. CDR1 is LGHDT and CDR2 is YNNKEL in the germline V gene (reference sequence). V shed 4 bases and J 4 bases; nucleotides not matched to a gene: 0. The CDR3 runs to 14 residues. DNA for the CDR3: TGTGCCAGCAGCCGACTAGCGGGGTACAATGAGCAGTTCTTC. Protein: CASSRLAGYNEQFF.

V usage is TRBV9 and J usage is TRBJ2-5; the D call may be TRBD1 or TRBD2 (6 bases each). CDR1 SGDLS and CDR2 YYNGEE come from the germline V gene. This CDR3 comprises 15 residues. The V and J ends lost 0 bases and 2 bases respectively, with 11 bases between them. For the CDR3, the DNA is TGTGCCAGCAGCGTAGCGGGGGCCCGACAAGAGACCCAGTACTTC. This sequence encodes CASSVAGARQETQYF.

In its sample, this clone was seen once. The CDR3 coding sequence is TGTGCCACCAGTGATCCCCGGAATCAGCCCCAGCATTTT. Protein product: CATSDPRNQPQHF. The chain uses TRBV24-1 and TRBJ1-5; D gene ambiguous. The CDR3 is made up of 13 amino acids. Trimming cost V 3 bases and J 4 bases, with 6 bases left between them. Germline values: CDR1 KGHDR, CDR2 SFDVKD.

The sample holds one count of this clone. The V and J genes are TRBV4-1 and TRBJ2-7; 9 bases map to TRBD1. V shed 0 bases and J 3 bases; nucleotides not matched to a gene: 9. This CDR3 is 17 amino acids long. The germline V gene has CDR1 MGHRA and CDR2 YSYEKL. The CDR3 DNA sequence: TGCGCCAGCAGCCAAGAACCCGGGACAGGGACCTACTACGAGCAGTACTTC. Protein product: CASSQEPGTGTYYEQYF.

In its sample, this clone was seen once. The J gene is TRBJ1-3, the V gene TRBV30; the match to TRBD1 covers 7 bases. CDR3 length equals 17 residues. Germline V gene sequence: CDR1 GTSNPN, CDR2 SVGIG (reference sequence). V lost 2 bases, J lost 0 bases, and 10 bases stayed unmatched. CDR3: CAWSHRDRHPSGNTIYF. The CDR3 DNA reads as TGTGCCTGGAGTCATAGGGACAGACACCCCTCTGGAAACACCATATATTTT.

This clone was seen a single time. The V and J genes are TRBV14 and TRBJ1-2; a weak D match, TRBD1 (6 bases). Germline lookup yields CDR1 SGHDN and CDR2 FVKESK. The CDR3 is made up of 14 amino acids. V was clipped by 2 bases and J by 2 bases, with 9 bases between them. The CDR3 loop reads CASSQTGQNYGYTF. CDR3 DNA: TGTGCCAGCAGCCAAACCGGACAGAACTATGGCTACACCTTC.

The genes are TRBV7-3 and TRBJ1-1; D remains unclear. The CDR3 spans 16 residues. Deletions cut 1 base from V and 1 base from J, with 13 bases between. Germline V gene data show CDR1 as SGHTA and CDR2 as FQGTGA. CDR3 sequence: CASSLMGRLGNTEAFF. The DNA for the CDR3 is TGTGCCAGCAGCTTAATGGGCCGACTTGGGAACACTGAAGCTTTCTTT.

The chain uses TRBV19 and TRBJ1-5; weak D call: TRBD1 (6 bases). The V gene's germline CDR1 is LNHDA and CDR2 SQIVND (reference sequence). The CDR3 covers 13 residues. V was cut by 7 bases and J by 7 bases, with 14 bases left in between. Here the CDR3 reads CASTRGGRQPQHF. The DNA of the CDR3 is TGTGCCAGTACTAGGGGGGGGAGGCAGCCCCAGCATTTT.

The J gene is TRBJ2-7, the V gene TRBV12-3 or TRBV12-4; D possibly corresponds to TRBD1 (5 bases). V shed 1 base and J shed 6 bases, with 10 bases lying between them. There are 13 residues in the CDR3. The CDR3 here is CASSLGGPSEQYF. The CDR3 nucleotides read TGTGCCAGCAGTTTAGGGGGCCCCTCCGAGCAGTACTTC.

V gene TRBV7-9 combines with J gene TRBJ1-5, with D perhaps matching TRBD1 (6 bases). The CDR3 runs to 15 residues. V gave up 2 bases and J gave up 1 base, with 9 bases separating them. Germline V gives CDR1 SEHNR, CDR2 FQNEAQ (reference sequence). The CDR3 bases are TGTGCCAGCAGCTTAACAGGGATGAGCAATCAGCCCCAGCATTTT. Protein: CASSLTGMSNQPQHF.

The chain joins TRBV5-3 to TRBJ2-7; D uncertain. TRBV5-3 falls under the ORF class, with uncertain function. This CDR3 contains 11 residues. V was clipped by 2 bases and J by 1 base, with 1 base between them. This CDR3 reads CARSFSYEQYF. The CDR3 DNA is TGTGCCAGAAGCTTTTCCTACGAGCAGTACTTC.

The chain is built from TRBV28 and TRBJ2-7; D perhaps matches TRBD1 (7 bases). CDR1 MDHEN and CDR2 SYDVKM come from the germline V gene. CDR3 length equals 19 residues. The V and J ends lost 5 bases and 2 bases respectively, with 28 bases between them. DNA of the CDR3: TGTGCCAGCAGTCCCTCTGGGGGCGGGGCAGGGGGGTCAACCTACGAGCAGTACTTC. Its protein product is CASSPSGGGAGGSTYEQYF.